A single T cell receptor (beta chain) is shown here with its context. The record originates from a study of blood T cell repertoires in COVID-19. Background on the study: Both acute and convalescent COVID-19 samples were obtained from the United States, Italy and Spain.

V dropped 4 bases and J dropped 5 bases, with 8 bases sitting between them. From germline, CDR1 is LGHDT and CDR2 YNNKEL (reference sequence). The CDR3 spans 12 residues. In the original processing: From reference gene primer amplification, estimates of nucleated cell counts were derived. The method was immunoSEQ multiplex PCR; TCRdb's version includes in-frame clones alone and lacks a portion of them. The V and J calls and clone size were taken over from that table, and D and trimming were inferred from the DNA. The sample includes some 110,000 clones, 85% to 90% of them seen just once. The sequencing input was peripheral blood. The sequence was obtained from a human donor in a cohort sampled during active COVID-19. The chain links TRBV3-1 (or the pseudogene TRBV3-2) to TRBJ2-5, with D hard to call. The CDR3 is CASSPSGETQYF. The DNA for the CDR3 is TGTGCCAGCAGCCCTTCCGGGGAGACCCAGTACTTC.